These T cell receptor beta chains were read from a single sample in a study of cytomegalovirus exposure and HLA in healthy donors. Sequenced by immunoSEQ multiplex PCR; TCRdb stores in-frame clones only, minus some. The repertoire holds approximately 120,000 clones, with just under 75% as singletons. Material: PBMCs. All receptors come from a man in his 60s in good health and CMV-seropositive. The CDR3 runs from the conserved cysteine through the conserved F or W. Each record gives: D gene, clone size, V gene, J gene, CDR3 protein, CDR3 DNA. D genes are given only for firm matches. Rows give clone size only sometimes, using once, few, many, or a class for an expanded clone.

TRBD1	.	TRBV30	TRBJ1-6	CAWSSTTGNSPLHF	TGTGCCTGGAGTTCAACGACAGGGAATTCACCCCTCCACTTT
.	.	TRBV6-8	TRBJ1-4	CASSCPPPLEKLFF	TGTGCCAGCAGTTGCCCACCCCCACTGGAAAAACTGTTTTTT
.	.	TRBV6-5	TRBJ2-2	CASSRDETGELFF	TGTGCCAGCAGCCGGGATGAGACCGGGGAGCTGTTTTTT
TRBD1	.	TRBV30	TRBJ2-7	CAWSVPRTGYYEQYF	TGTGCCTGGAGTGTACCCCGGACAGGCTACTACGAGCAGTACTTC
.	.	TRBV6-1	TRBJ2-7	CASSEAPQGYYEQYF	TGTGCCAGCAGTGAAGCGCCGCAGGGGTACTACGAGCAGTACTTC
TRBD2	.	TRBV30	TRBJ2-1	CAWSGAGAYNEQFF	TGTGCCTGGAGTGGGGCGGGGGCCTACAATGAGCAGTTCTTC
.	.	TRBV20-1	TRBJ2-7	CSAPDRTVQYF	TGCAGTGCTCCCGACAGGACAGTGCAGTACTTC
TRBD1	.	TRBV15	TRBJ2-1	CATSSRQGWHEQFF	TGTGCCACCAGCAGCAGACAGGGGTGGCATGAGCAGTTCTTC
TRBD2	.	TRBV9	TRBJ2-1	CASSPPVRGGSNEQFF	TGTGCCAGCAGCCCCCCAGTTCGGGGGGGTTCAAATGAGCAGTTCTTC
.	.	TRBV25-1	TRBJ1-3	CASSARGSGNTIYF	TGTGCCAGCAGTGCACGGGGATCTGGAAACACCATATATTTT
.	.	TRBV7-8	TRBJ2-5	CASSLARRQRETQYF	TGTGCCAGCAGCTTAGCGAGGCGGCAGAGAGAGACCCAGTACTTC
TRBD1	.	TRBV9	TRBJ1-5	CASSPRGRSDQPQHF	TGTGCCAGCAGCCCCAGGGGGCGCTCAGATCAGCCCCAGCATTTT
TRBD2	.	TRBV27	TRBJ2-1	CASSATSDGYEQFF	TGTGCCAGCAGCGCGACTAGCGACGGTTATGAGCAGTTCTTC
TRBD2	.	TRBV5-1	TRBJ2-5	CASSLGGGAIQETQYF	TGCGCCAGCAGCTTGGGCGGGGGGGCGATCCAAGAGACCCAGTACTTC
TRBD1	few	TRBV19	TRBJ1-1	CASSTGQGAEAFF	TGTGCCAGTAGTACCGGACAGGGCGCTGAAGCTTTCTTT
TRBD1	.	TRBV2	TRBJ2-7	CASSRDRGPLFEQYF	TGTGCCAGCAGCCGGGACAGGGGGCCACTTTTCGAGCAGTACTTC
.	.	TRBV6-1	TRBJ2-1	CASSATAYNEQFF	TGTGCCAGCAGTGCGACAGCTTACAATGAGCAGTTCTTC
.	.	TRBV9	TRBJ1-1	CASSVVVGGGTEAFF	TGTGCCAGCAGCGTAGTAGTGGGGGGAGGCACTGAAGCTTTCTTT
TRBD2	.	TRBV7-9	TRBJ2-1	CSSSLEGTSIPDLYNEQFF	TGTTCCAGCAGCTTAGAAGGGACTAGCATTCCCGATCTCTACAATGAGCAGTTCTTC
TRBD1	few	TRBV5-6	TRBJ1-3	CASARGAGNTIYF	TGTGCCAGCGCCAGGGGGGCTGGAAACACCATATATTTT
TRBD1	once	TRBV5-1	TRBJ2-5	CASGFEGAETQYF	TGCGCCAGCGGATTTGAGGGGGCCGAGACCCAGTACTTC
.	.	TRBV6-5	TRBJ2-2	CASSYGGSGELFF	TGTGCCAGCAGTTACGGGGGGTCCGGGGAGCTGTTTTTT
.	.	TRBV2	TRBJ1-4	CASRGLVNEKLFF	TGTGCCAGCAGGGGACTTGTCAATGAAAAACTGTTTTTT
.	few	TRBV7-3	TRBJ2-1	CASSPERARVSEQFF	TGTGCCAGCAGCCCAGAACGGGCGCGGGTAAGTGAGCAGTTCTTC
TRBD1	.	TRBV5-8	TRBJ1-5	CASSLEQGGSNQPQHF	TGTGCCAGCAGCTTGGAACAGGGGGGTAGCAATCAGCCCCAGCATTTT
.	.	TRBV28	TRBJ1-1	CASSLISRVGSEAFF	TGTGCCAGCAGTTTAATCTCCAGGGTTGGATCTGAAGCTTTCTTT
.	few	TRBV20-1	TRBJ1-2	CSAIDSYGYTF	TGCAGTGCTATAGACAGCTATGGCTACACCTTC
TRBD2	.	TRBV28	TRBJ2-7	CASSLWGGSSYEQYF	TGTGCCAGCAGTTTGTGGGGGGGATCGTCCTACGAGCAGTACTTC
.	.	TRBV18	TRBJ2-3	CASSLSPVSTDTQYF	TGTGCCAGCTCACTGAGCCCTGTAAGCACAGATACGCAGTATTTT
.	few	TRBV5-1	TRBJ2-3	CASSLGASPVTQYF	TGCGCCAGCAGCTTGGGGGCTTCACCAGTCACGCAGTATTTT
.	.	TRBV18	TRBJ2-5	CASSPPIGQIQETQYF	TGTGCCAGCTCACCACCGATAGGACAGATTCAAGAGACCCAGTACTTC
TRBD2	many	TRBV4-2	TRBJ2-3	CASSQRLGASGTDTQYF	TGTGCCAGCAGCCAACGCCTTGGGGCTAGCGGGACAGATACGCAGTATTTT
.	.	TRBV28	TRBJ2-7	CASSFSYEQYF	TGTGCCAGCAGTTTCTCGTACGAGCAGTACTTC
.	.	TRBV5-5	TRBJ1-1	CASSLGTQGYTEAFF	TGTGCCAGCAGCTTGGGGACCCAGGGGTACACTGAAGCTTTCTTT
.	.	TRBV7-8	TRBJ2-3	CASSRGARADTQYF	TGTGCCAGCAGCCGGGGGGCGCGCGCAGATACGCAGTATTTT
.	.	TRBV9	TRBJ2-2	CASSGGPSGTGELFF	TGTGCCAGCAGCGGAGGTCCCTCGGGTACCGGGGAGCTGTTTTTT
TRBD1	.	TRBV7-2	TRBJ1-2	CASSLRQGNYGYTF	TGTGCCAGCAGCTTAAGACAGGGGAACTACGGCTACACCTTC
.	.	TRBV2	TRBJ1-2	CASRGEGDLNGYTF	TGTGCCAGCCGGGGGGAAGGGGACCTAAATGGCTACACCTTC
.	.	TRBV30	TRBJ2-7	CAWGYRRDEQYF	TGTGCCTGGGGGTACCGGAGGGACGAGCAGTACTTC
.	.	TRBV5-6	TRBJ1-1	CASSWGAANTEAFF	TGTGCCAGCAGCTGGGGCGCGGCGAACACTGAAGCTTTCTTT
.	once	TRBV30	TRBJ1-3	CAWGGGGSGNTIYF	TGTGCCTGGGGGGGAGGGGGCTCTGGAAACACCATATATTTT
.	.	TRBV7-2	TRBJ1-1	CASSLSLNTEAFF	TGTGCCAGCAGCTTGTCTTTGAACACTGAAGCTTTCTTT
TRBD1	few	TRBV5-5	TRBJ1-2	CASRVTGGEGYTF	TGTGCCAGCAGGGTGACAGGGGGCGAAGGCTACACCTTC
.	.	TRBV5-1	TRBJ2-1	CASSLGGYNEQFF	TGCGCCAGCAGCTTGGGAGGGTACAATGAGCAGTTCTTC
TRBD1	.	TRBV5-6	TRBJ2-7	CASSLGQGVYEQYF	TGTGCCAGCAGCTTGGGACAGGGTGTGTACGAGCAGTACTTC
.	few	TRBV27	TRBJ2-2	CASSPTGINTGELFF	TGTGCCAGCAGTCCCACAGGGATTAACACCGGGGAGCTGTTTTTT
TRBD1	.	TRBV28	TRBJ1-4	CASSLAGGGGIATNEKLFF	TGTGCCAGCAGTCTCGCAGGGGGCGGGGGAATTGCAACTAATGAAAAACTGTTTTTT